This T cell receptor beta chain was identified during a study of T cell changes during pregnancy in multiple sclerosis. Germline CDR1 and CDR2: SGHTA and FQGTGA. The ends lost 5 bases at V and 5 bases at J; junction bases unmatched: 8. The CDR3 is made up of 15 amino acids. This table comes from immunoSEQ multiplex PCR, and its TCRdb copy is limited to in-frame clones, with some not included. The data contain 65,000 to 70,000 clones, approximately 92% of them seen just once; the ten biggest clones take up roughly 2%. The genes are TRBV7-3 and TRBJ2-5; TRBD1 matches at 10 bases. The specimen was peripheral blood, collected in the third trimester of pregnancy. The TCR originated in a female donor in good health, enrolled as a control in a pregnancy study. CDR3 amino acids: CASSVGRTGGETQYF. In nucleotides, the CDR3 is TGTGCCAGCAGCGTAGGAAGGACAGGGGGGGAGACCCAGTACTTC.